Below are 13 T cell receptor beta chains sequenced from a single sample in a study of blood T cell repertoires in COVID-19 (dated by TCRdb to the early 2020s). Receptor amplification or capture employed the immunoSEQ multiplex PCR assay. TCRdb stores this immuneACCESS table with in-frame sequences only. Part of the clones is absent; in the studies checked, under half of the shortfall reflects unresolved V genes, and no reason is known for the rest. The sample data list fewer than 350,000 clones, and roughly 87% of these were observed just once. Of the sample, roughly 8.9% falls within the top ten clones. The sample comprised peripheral blood. These receptor sequences come from a young man with COVID-19, enrolled during active disease.

V is TRBV5-4 and J is TRBJ1-2; 7 bases line up with TRBD1. Germline trimming cut 4 bases from V and 4 bases from J; bases unmatched to any gene: 7. This CDR3 has 14 residues. The germline gives CDR1 SGHNT, CDR2 YYREEE (reference sequence). In DNA form, the CDR3 reads TGTGCCAGCAGCCCTCCAGGGGGGCCCTATGGCTACACCTTC. It yields the protein CASSPPGGPYGYTF.

This clone was found once. The V gene is TRBV25-1, the J gene TRBJ2-3, with D hard to call. V was shortened by 5 bases and J by 2 bases, with 11 bases between the two germline ends. This CDR3 is built from 14 residues. Germline loops: CDR1 MGHDK, CDR2 SYGVNS. The CDR3 spells CASSLAVFTDTQYF. For the CDR3, the DNA is TGTGCCAGCAGTCTGGCGGTGTTCACAGATACGCAGTATTTT.

This clone was detected only once. The chain has TRBV6-2 or TRBV6-3 and TRBJ2-5, with 7 bases that match TRBD1. The V gene's germline CDR1 is MNHEY and CDR2 SVGEGT. This CDR3 region has 15 residues. J lost 2 bases, V lost 2 bases, and 5 bases had no gene match. CDR3 coding DNA: TGTGCCAGCAGTTACACCGGACAGGATCAAGAGACCCAGTACTTC. Translating gives CASSYTGQDQETQYF.

The chain uses TRBV19 and TRBJ1-5, with D uncertain. Germline V gives CDR1 LNHDA, CDR2 SQIVND (reference sequence). The CDR3 runs to 15 residues. The germline V and J ends were trimmed by 5 bases and 1 base, with 12 bases remaining between them. CDR3: CASSVASRSNQPQHF. CDR3 DNA: TGTGCCAGTAGTGTCGCCTCCCGGAGCAATCAGCCCCAGCATTTT.

This rearrangement joins TRBV19 to TRBJ2-2; 7 nucleotides align to TRBD1. Germline assignment: CDR1 LNHDA and CDR2 SQIVND (reference sequence). The CDR3 runs 16 residues. V shed 6 bases, J shed 5 bases, and the junction held 12 bases outside the gene matches. This chain's CDR3 is CASRQTWGQRTGELFF. Here the CDR3 DNA reads TGTGCCAGTAGACAAACCTGGGGACAGAGGACCGGGGAGCTGTTTTTT.

V and J are TRBV28 and TRBJ2-3, with a weak D call TRBD2 (5 bases). Germline CDR1 MDHEN, CDR2 SYDVKM. This CDR3 has 15 residues. The ends were cut back, 3 bases at V and 0 bases at J, with 10 bases in the middle. As DNA, the CDR3 is TGTGCCAGCAGTTTCTACGGCGGGAGCACAGATACGCAGTATTTT. This sequence encodes CASSFYGGSTDTQYF.

This clone was counted a few times. This chain uses TRBV4-1 with TRBJ2-5, with a tentative D call TRBD2 (7 bases). V was trimmed by 3 bases and J by 5 bases, leaving 13 bases between them. Germline CDR1 and CDR2: MGHRA and YSYEKL. The CDR3 runs 14 residues. CDR3 sequence reads: CASSHRGGRETQYF. DNA of the CDR3: TGCGCCAGCAGCCATAGGGGGGGTCGGGAGACCCAGTACTTC.

This chain links TRBV29-1 with TRBJ2-7; D is possibly TRBD1 (5 bases). The CDR3 is 17 residues long. In germline, CDR1 is SQVTM, CDR2 ANQGSEA. V was trimmed by 0 bases and J by 4 bases, leaving 22 bases between them. CDR3 residues: CSVEDQVVRQQPYEQYF. The CDR3, as DNA: TGCAGCGTTGAAGATCAAGTGGTAAGACAGCAACCATACGAGCAGTACTTC.

The chain combines TRBV7-2 with TRBJ2-2, with D possibly TRBD2 on 5 matching bases. V lost 3 bases to trimming and J lost 5 bases, with 13 bases between them. This CDR3 contains 15 residues. CDR1 is SGHTA, CDR2 FQGNSA, per germline. The CDR3 nucleotides read TGTGCCAGCAGCTTCCAAAAACTAGGGACCGGGGAGCTGTTTTTT. It is translated as CASSFQKLGTGELFF.

The V call is TRBV7-8, the J call TRBJ1-1; TRBD1 matches at 7 bases. The length of the CDR3 is 13 residues. After removal of 3 bases from V and 7 bases from J, the junction contained 5 bases not matched to a gene. Germline CDR1 reads SGHVS; CDR2 reads FQNEAQ. CDR3 loop: CASSFKGASEAFF. The CDR3 bases are TGTGCCAGCAGCTTTAAGGGGGCGAGTGAAGCTTTCTTT.

The chain joins TRBV3-1 (or the pseudogene TRBV3-2) to TRBJ2-2; 7 positions agree with TRBD1. V shed 0 bases and J 4 bases; nucleotides not matched to a gene: 5. CDR1 and CDR2 (germline): LGHDT, YNNKEL (reference sequence). This CDR3 region has 16 residues. The CDR3 DNA follows: TGTGCCAGCAGCCAAGATACAGGGGCGAGCACCGGGGAGCTGTTTTTT. This encodes CASSQDTGASTGELFF.

This chain links TRBV6-2 or TRBV6-3 with TRBJ2-3; TRBD2 agrees at 13 bases. V was clipped by 7 bases and J by 9 bases; unmatched bases: 10. The CDR3 runs 15 residues. Germline loops: CDR1 MNHEY, CDR2 SVGEGT. For the CDR3, the DNA is TGTGCCAGCATCCCCCCGGGGACTAGCGGGGAGACGCAGTATTTT. Its translation: CASIPPGTSGETQYF.

V and J are TRBV5-4 and TRBJ1-4; possible D gene TRBD1, 5 bases. This CDR3 is 14 amino acids long. The V end lost 4 bases, the J end lost 5 bases, and 12 bases lay between the germline ends. Germline V lookup: CDR1 SGHNT, CDR2 YYREEE (reference sequence). This chain's CDR3 is CASSPAGGNEKLFF. CDR3 DNA: TGTGCCAGCAGCCCCGCGGGGGGAAATGAAAAACTGTTTTTT.